One sample yielded the 10 T cell receptor beta chains listed below, sequenced in a study of blood T cells in healthy people across ages. Primed by a sample-barcoded 5' primer and a J-beta primer mix, a second PCR proceeded for about 7 to 11 cycles. TCRdb re-analysed the 5' RACE reads in MiXCR, keeping a single row per CDR3 protein. Of approximately 780,000 distinct CDR3 sequences listed, more than 25% are singletons. These data were also reused for a study on T cells of mothers and their children.

Input material: blood. The receptors come from a boy between 5 and 17 years old in good health.

This clonotype came up a few times. This chain joins TRBV12-3 or TRBV12-4 and TRBJ1-1; 8 bases agree with TRBD1. The CDR3 is 17 residues long. V lost 5 bases and J lost 1; bases outside the gene matches: 12. The CDR3 nucleotides read TGTGCCAGCAGTACGGACCCTCCAGGGGGCTGGAACACTGAAGCTTTCTTT. Translating it yields CASSTDPPGGWNTEAFF.

This chain connects TRBV3-1 to TRBJ2-5, with TRBD2 matching over 13 bases. V lost 3 bases and J lost 5; bases outside the gene matches: 12. In germline, CDR1 is LGHDT, CDR2 YNNKEL (reference sequence). This CDR3 contains 18 residues. CDR3: CASSHPTSGGLVAETQYF. In nucleotides, the CDR3 is TGTGCCAGCAGCCACCCGACTAGCGGGGGGCTGGTAGCGGAGACCCAGTACTTC.

This clonotype was seen only a few times. V is TRBV3-1 and J is TRBJ2-5; D unclear. CDR1 LGHDT and CDR2 YNNKEL come from the germline V gene (reference sequence). Trimming stripped 3 bases from V and 0 bases from J, with 8 bases between. CDR3 length: 14 amino acids. The CDR3 nucleotides are TGTGCCAGCAGCCACACTTCGTACCAAGAGACCCAGTACTTC. Translation gives CASSHTSYQETQYF.

This clonotype was detected only once. This chain joins TRBV19 and TRBJ2-7; 7 nucleotides line up with TRBD1. This CDR3 has 14 residues. CDR1 and CDR2 (germline): LNHDA, SQIVND (reference sequence). V dropped 1 base and J dropped 4; count of bases not matched to a gene: 4. The CDR3 DNA is TGTGCCAGTAGTATAGCTAGGGGGCCTTACGAGCAGTACTTC. Its protein product is CASSIARGPYEQYF.

This chain joins TRBV20-1 and TRBJ2-4, with D uncertain. CDR3 length: 15 amino acids. The germline V gene has CDR1 DFQATT and CDR2 SNEGSKA (reference sequence). With 0 bases removed from V and 1 base from J, the gap between germline ends came to 10 bases. The CDR3 bases are TGCAGTGCTAGAGACCCCCGTTGGGCCAAAAACATTCAGTACTTC. Amino acid sequence: CSARDPRWAKNIQYF.

This clonotype was seen a handful of times. The chain joins TRBV12-3 or TRBV12-4 to TRBJ2-7; 9 nucleotides align to TRBD2. J gave up 0 bases and V 6 bases, and 15 bases lay outside the gene matches. This CDR3 comprises 18 residues. This CDR3 reads CASRSGGSGGPSSYEQYF. The DNA of the CDR3 is TGTGCCAGCAGATCAGGCGGTAGCGGGGGCCCTAGCTCCTACGAGCAGTACTTC.

This clonotype was detected only a few times. The chain couples TRBV5-1 to TRBJ1-6; the D is unclear. This CDR3 region has 16 residues. CDR1 and CDR2 from the germline V gene are SGHRS and YFSETQ. V dropped 1 base and J dropped 10 bases, with 18 bases sitting between them. The CDR3: CASSLSQARFGSPLHF. The CDR3 bases are TGCGCCAGCAGCTTGTCCCAGGCGCGTTTTGGATCACCCCTCCACTTT.

The V gene is TRBV3-1, the J gene TRBJ1-1; D is possibly TRBD1 (5 bases). This CDR3 is built from 15 residues. V dropped 5 bases and J dropped 1 base, with 14 bases sitting between them. Germline CDR1 is LGHDT and CDR2 is YNNKEL (reference sequence). CDR3 in DNA: TGTGCCAGCAGCGAAGGGGACGTCGGGAACACTGAAGCTTTCTTT. This gives the protein CASSEGDVGNTEAFF. The full variable domain, in which reference TRBV3-1 and TRBJ1-1 provide the parts outside the CDR3, is DTAVSQTPKYLVTQMGNDKSIKCEQNLGHDTMYWYKQDSKKFLKIMFSYNNKELIINETVPNRFSPKSPDKAHLNLHINSLELGDSAVYFCASSEGDVGNTEAFFGQGTRLTVV.

This chain links TRBV30 with TRBJ2-2; D is perhaps TRBD2 (5 bases). V lost 5 bases and J lost 5, with 15 bases in between. Germline CDR1 and CDR2: GTSNPN and SVGIG (reference sequence). CDR3 length equals 14 residues. The chain's CDR3 is CAWDRGVGTGELFF. The CDR3 DNA follows: TGTGCCTGGGACCGGGGAGTTGGTACCGGGGAGCTGTTTTTT.

This clonotype was found a few times. The chain recombines TRBV7-2 with TRBJ2-3; 14 positions agree with TRBD2. From germline, CDR1 is SGHTA and CDR2 FQGNSA. Trimming took 8 bases from V and 2 from J; bases not matched to a gene: 6. This CDR3 is 16 amino acids long. The CDR3 loop is CASHGLAGGLTDTQYF. The CDR3 coding sequence is TGTGCCAGCCACGGACTAGCGGGGGGCCTCACAGATACGCAGTATTTT.